Detailed here is one T cell receptor (beta chain). This sample was included in a study of blood T cells in healthy people across ages. Combining a sample-barcoded 5' primer with a J-beta primer mix, a second PCR ran for roughly 7 to 12 cycles. Every cDNA molecule bore a tag from a template-switch adaptor containing 12 random nucleotides. Each CDR3 protein is one row after TCRdb ran MiXCR on the 5' RACE reads. The table lists some 900,000 distinct CDR3 sequences, 25% to 30% of them singletons, with around 15% in the top ten. The CDR3 has 13 amino acids. Trimming removed 5 bases at V and 5 bases at J, with 13 bases between. Germline V CDR1 and CDR2: SGHTA, FQGNSA. Drawing of peripheral blood yielded about 10 milliliters from each donor.

This TCR came from an elderly woman in good health. The rearrangement links TRBV7-2 to TRBJ2-7; D is unclear. What was sequenced was blood. The CDR3 nucleotides are TGTGCCAGCAGCCCATCATTTGGTGACGAGCAGTACTTC. Its translation: CASSPSFGDEQYF.